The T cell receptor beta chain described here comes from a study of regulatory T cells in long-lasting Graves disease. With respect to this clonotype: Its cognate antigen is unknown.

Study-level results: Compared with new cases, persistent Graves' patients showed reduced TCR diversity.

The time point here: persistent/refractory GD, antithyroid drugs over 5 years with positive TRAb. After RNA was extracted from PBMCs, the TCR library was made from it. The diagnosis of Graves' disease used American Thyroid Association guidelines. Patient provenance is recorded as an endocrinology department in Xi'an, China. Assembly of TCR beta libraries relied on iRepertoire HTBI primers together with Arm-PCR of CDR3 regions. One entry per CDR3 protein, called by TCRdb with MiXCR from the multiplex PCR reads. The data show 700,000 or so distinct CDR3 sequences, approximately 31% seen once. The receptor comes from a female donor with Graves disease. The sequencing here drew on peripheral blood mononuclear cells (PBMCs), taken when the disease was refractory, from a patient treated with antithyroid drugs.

DNA of the CDR3: TGCAGTGCTAGGACCGGGACACGGGACACTGAAGCTTTCTTT. Its protein product is CSARTGTRDTEAFF. The rearrangement joins TRBV20-1 to TRBJ1-1; tentatively, D is TRBD1 (6 bases). Trimming stripped 3 bases from V and 3 bases from J, with 14 bases between. Germline values: CDR1 DFQATT, CDR2 SNEGSKA (reference sequence). The CDR3 runs 14 residues.